Included here is one TCR beta chain sequence, with context. Its antigen remains undetermined. No qualities accompany the bases; no much larger clone lies one base away. The germline V gene supplies CDR1 SGDLS and CDR2 YYNGEE. V is shortened by 6 bases, J by 2 bases, and the region joining them spans 15 bases. The CDR3 holds 15 amino acids from the cysteine to the phenylalanine. Of the read, only the CDR3 DNA is kept; its 45 bases are in frame from base 1. Genomic DNA was extracted with the Qiagen DNeasy kit from unsorted PBMCs and from negatively selected CD4+ and CD8+ fractions. Using primers that anneal to V and J segments, immunoSEQ multiplex PCR amplified the TCR beta CDR3 regions. Amplification bias was minimized using a synthetic immune receptor repertoire, and residual bias was removed computationally after sequencing. In the authors' own workflow: Repertoire diversity was quantified as the Shannon entropy index using custom Python scripts. The unsorted, CD4+ and CD8+ repertoires were each analyzed separately, with the exception of combined analyses, where CD4+ and CD8+ sequences were merged in silico. Clonal expansion was defined as at least a 2-fold frequency increase after treatment relative to C1D1, with a pseudocount of 0.5 for undetected baseline clones. Clones with 0 or 1 copy at C1D1 were defined as singleton clones, while clones with 2 or more copies were defined as non-singleton clones. By matching protein sequences in sorted samples from the same patient, clones expanded in unsorted samples were annotated as CD4+, CD8+ or unknown. Diversity changes from C1D1 to C4D1 were tested in paired samples using Wilcoxon tests. Held by TCRdb, this immuneACCESS table contains in-frame sequences only and omits some clones. Under half of the omission traces to an unresolved V gene where checked; the cause of the rest is unknown. That table is the source of V, J and clone size, and D and trimming were worked out from the DNA. In all, the sample holds 14,000 or so clones, and over 65% of those were seen once. Approximately 25% of the sample lies in the top ten.

The data originate from a study of PD-1 blockade in classical Hodgkin lymphoma (dated by TCRdb to about 2020). The study in broad terms: Nivolumab dosing was 3 mg/kg intravenously every 2 weeks, continuing until either disease progression or unacceptable toxicity. To define a peripheral blood immune signature of response to PD-1 blockade in classical Hodgkin lymphoma, the study combined TCR beta sequencing with CyTOF. Summary of the overall study and its limitations: The study was restricted to a single clinical trial cohort, and the causes of repertoire differences, possibly disease activity or prior therapy, were left undefined. Lower diversity was seen in patients whose nivolumab began less than 1 year after ASCT, and these patients were left out of later analyses so that immune reconstitution would not confound the results. By C4D1, a significant rise was seen in CD4+ TCR diversity but not in CD8+ TCR diversity (p=0.0027 vs p=0.16), and the rise was most apparent among complete responders (p=0.02). Baseline diversity similar to that of newly diagnosed patients was observed in trial patients achieving complete response, whereas significantly lower diversity was observed in partial responders and progressors. Baseline TCR diversity was reported to be lower in newly diagnosed patients than in healthy donors, and even lower in relapsed/refractory patients.

Interpreted using the paper, the time point label stands for: cycle 1 day 1 (C1D1), immediately before nivolumab initiation. Every trial patient had relapsed after autologous stem cell transplantation, and cohorts A, B and C differed in prior brentuximab vedotin exposure. The trial cohort comprised about 60 patients with relapsed/refractory classical Hodgkin lymphoma whose best overall responses were complete response, partial response or progressive disease. Single-agent nivolumab was administered to trial patients in the multi-cohort phase II CheckMate 205 trial. An independent review committee assessed best overall response by applying the 2007 International Working Group response criteria. Trial PBMCs were collected immediately before nivolumab initiation (C1D1) and during therapy at cycle 2 day 1 and cycle 4 day 1. Peripheral blood was collected in 8 mL Vacutainer Cell Preparation Tubes, from which PBMCs were isolated by centrifugation and then cryopreserved.

The sequencing used peripheral blood mononuclear cells (PBMCs), collected at baseline. The sequence came from a human donor with classical Hodgkin lymphoma. The chain is encoded by TRBV9 joined to TRBJ2-1; matching of 6 bases hints at TRBD2 as the D gene. The CDR3 in this case is CASNIAGIPYNEQFF. The DNA sequence follows: TGTGCCAGCAACATTGCGGGGATTCCCTACAATGAGCAGTTCTTC. The entire variable domain, with the stretches around the CDR3 drawn from the reference TRBV9 and TRBJ2-1 proteins, is DSGVTQTPKHLITATGQRVTLRCSPRSGDLSVYWYQQSLDQGLQFLIQYYNGEERAKGNILERFSAQQFPDLHSELNLSSLELGDSALYFCASNIAGIPYNEQFFGPGTRLTVL.